This TCR beta chain came from a study of CD8+ T cells in alopecia areata. TCR sequencing used cDNA made by reverse transcription of extracted RNA. Assay: immunoSEQ multiplex PCR; the TCRdb copy retains only in-frame clones and omits some. Among hundreds of thousands of clones listed, under 70% were seen once. Trimming cost V 5 bases and J 3 bases, with 5 bases left between them. This CDR3 spans 11 amino acids. Germline-derived CDR1 and CDR2 are SQVTM and ANQGSEA. The J gene is TRBJ1-3, the V gene TRBV29-1; D is unclear. This TCR derives from a human donor with alopecia areata. The sample in question was CD4+ T cells sorted from blood, obtained at week 0. The CDR3 coding sequence is TGCAGCGTTTTCGTTGGAAACACCATATATTTT. Protein product: CSVFVGNTIYF. Drawing the rest from reference TRBV29-1 and TRBJ1-3, the complete variable domain is SAVISQKPSRDICQRGTSLTIQCQVDSQVTMMFWYRQQPGQSLTLIATANQGSEATYESGFVIDKFPISRPNLTFSTLTVSNMSPEDSSIYLCSVFVGNTIYFGEGSWLTVV.